This TCR beta chain was recorded in a study of shared clonotypes between healthy human individuals. Study-level points and caveats: Larger richness was generally estimated for naive than memory subsets.

Per germline, CDR1 MGHRA and CDR2 YSYEKL. V was clipped by 0 bases and J by 0 bases, with 9 bases between them. CDR3 length: 16 residues. Naive-designated CD8 cells lacked CD45RO, were positively enriched for CCR7, and omitted terminally differentiated effector memory CD45RA+ cells. Healthy HIV-negative adults with no recent acute infections or vaccinations were recruited as donors. In the sorted-subset replicate PCRs, 200 ng DNA, tens of thousands of T cell genomes, was used. Generated by immunoSEQ multiplex PCR, the TCRdb table keeps only in-frame clones and is missing some. The repertoire consists of 500,000 to 700,000 clones, with 95% occurring once and the leading ten covering approximately 0.11%. As regards this clone: Its specificity is unknown. Other DNA sequences in the sample encode the same CDR3.

The chain combines TRBV4-1 with TRBJ1-5; possibly TRBD1 for D (6 bases). Specimen: naive CD8+ T cells sorted from blood. The receptor comes from a woman aged 25-40 years in good health. In nucleotides, the CDR3 is TGCGCCAGCAGCCAAGACGGGGGCCTTAGCAATCAGCCCCAGCATTTT. Translating gives CASSQDGGLSNQPQHF.